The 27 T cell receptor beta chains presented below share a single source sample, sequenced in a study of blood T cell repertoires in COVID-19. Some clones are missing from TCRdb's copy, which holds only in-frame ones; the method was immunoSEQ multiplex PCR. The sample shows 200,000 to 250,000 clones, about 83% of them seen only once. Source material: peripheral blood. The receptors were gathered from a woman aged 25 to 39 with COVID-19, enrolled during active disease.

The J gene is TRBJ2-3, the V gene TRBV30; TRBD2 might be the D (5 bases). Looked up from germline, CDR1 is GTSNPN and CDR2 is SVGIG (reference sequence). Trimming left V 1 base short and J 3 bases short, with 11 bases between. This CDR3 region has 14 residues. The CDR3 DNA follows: TGTGCCTGGAGTGGTCCATCGGGGACAGATACGCAGTATTTT. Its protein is CAWSGPSGTDTQYF.

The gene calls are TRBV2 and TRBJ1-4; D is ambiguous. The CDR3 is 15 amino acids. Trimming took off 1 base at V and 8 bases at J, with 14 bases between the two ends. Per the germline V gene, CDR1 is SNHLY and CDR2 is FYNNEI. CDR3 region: CASSEGPAGREKLFF. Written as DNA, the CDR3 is TGTGCCAGCAGTGAAGGGCCGGCGGGCCGCGAAAAACTGTTTTTT. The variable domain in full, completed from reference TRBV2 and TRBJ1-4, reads EPEVTQTPSHQVTQMGQEVILRCVPISNHLYFYWYRQILGQKVEFLVSFYNNEISEKSEIFDDQFSVERPDGSNFTLKIRSTKLEDSAMYFCASSEGPAGREKLFFGSGTQLSVL.

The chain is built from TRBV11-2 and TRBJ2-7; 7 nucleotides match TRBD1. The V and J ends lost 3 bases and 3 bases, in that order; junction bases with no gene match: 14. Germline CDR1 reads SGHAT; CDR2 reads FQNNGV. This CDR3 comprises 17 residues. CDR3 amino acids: CASSFYARDSNLYEQYF. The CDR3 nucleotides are TGTGCCAGCAGCTTTTATGCCAGGGACAGCAACCTCTACGAGCAGTACTTC.

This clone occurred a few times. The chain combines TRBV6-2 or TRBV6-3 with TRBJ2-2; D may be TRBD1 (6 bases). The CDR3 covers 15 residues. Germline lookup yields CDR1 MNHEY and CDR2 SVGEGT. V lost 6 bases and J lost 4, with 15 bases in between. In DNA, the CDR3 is TGTGCCAGCAGCCAAGGGGGAATGATCACCGGGGAGCTGTTTTTT. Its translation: CASSQGGMITGELFF.

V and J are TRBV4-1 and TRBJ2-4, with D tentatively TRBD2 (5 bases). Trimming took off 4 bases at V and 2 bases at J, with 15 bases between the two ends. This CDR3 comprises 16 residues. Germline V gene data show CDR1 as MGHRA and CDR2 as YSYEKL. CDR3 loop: CASSPGTGRSKNIQYF. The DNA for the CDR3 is TGCGCCAGCAGCCCGGGAACGGGCCGATCCAAAAACATTCAGTACTTC.

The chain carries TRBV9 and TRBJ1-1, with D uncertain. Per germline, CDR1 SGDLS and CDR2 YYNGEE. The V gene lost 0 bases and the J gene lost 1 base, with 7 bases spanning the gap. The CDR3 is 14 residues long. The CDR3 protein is CASSVEPWNTEAFF. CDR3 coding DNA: TGTGCCAGCAGCGTAGAGCCATGGAACACTGAAGCTTTCTTT.

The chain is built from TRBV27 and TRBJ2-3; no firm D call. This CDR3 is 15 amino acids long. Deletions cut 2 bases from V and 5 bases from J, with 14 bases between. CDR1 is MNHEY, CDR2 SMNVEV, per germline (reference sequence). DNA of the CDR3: TGTGCCAGCAGTTTAGATTTAAGGCGGCGAGATACGCAGTATTTT. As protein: CASSLDLRRRDTQYF.

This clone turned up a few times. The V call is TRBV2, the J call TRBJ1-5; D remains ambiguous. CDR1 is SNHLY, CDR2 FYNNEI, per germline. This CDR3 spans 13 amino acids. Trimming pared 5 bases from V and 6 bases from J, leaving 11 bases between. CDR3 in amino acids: CASSPPPGQPQHF. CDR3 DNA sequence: TGTGCCAGCAGTCCCCCCCCGGGTCAGCCCCAGCATTTT.

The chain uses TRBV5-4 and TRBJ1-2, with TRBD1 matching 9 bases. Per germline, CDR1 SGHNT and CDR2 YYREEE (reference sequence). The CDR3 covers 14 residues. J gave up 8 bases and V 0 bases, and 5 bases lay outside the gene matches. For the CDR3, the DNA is TGTGCCAGCAGCTTGGTTAGGACAGGGGAAGGCTACACCTTC. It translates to CASSLVRTGEGYTF. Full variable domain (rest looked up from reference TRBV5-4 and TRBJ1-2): ETGVTQSPTHLIKTRGQQVTLRCSSQSGHNTVSWYQQALGQGPQFIFQYYREEENGRGNFPPRFSGLQFPNYSSELNVNALELDDSALYLCASSLVRTGEGYTFGSGTRLTVV.

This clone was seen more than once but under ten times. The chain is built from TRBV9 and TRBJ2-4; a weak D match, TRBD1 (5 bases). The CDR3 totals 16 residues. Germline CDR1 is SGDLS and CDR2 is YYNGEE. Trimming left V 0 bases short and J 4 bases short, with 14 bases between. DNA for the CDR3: TGTGCCAGCAGCGTAGCGCCGACTGGGGCGAAAAACATTCAGTACTTC. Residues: CASSVAPTGAKNIQYF.

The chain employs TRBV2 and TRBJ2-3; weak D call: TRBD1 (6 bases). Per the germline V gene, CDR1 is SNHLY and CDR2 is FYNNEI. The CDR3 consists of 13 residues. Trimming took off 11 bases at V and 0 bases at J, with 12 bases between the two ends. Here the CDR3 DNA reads TGTGCCCTCAATAGGGGGAGCACAGATACGCAGTATTTT. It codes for CALNRGSTDTQYF. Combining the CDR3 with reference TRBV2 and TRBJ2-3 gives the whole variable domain EPEVTQTPSHQVTQMGQEVILRCVPISNHLYFYWYRQILGQKVEFLVSFYNNEISEKSEIFDDQFSVERPDGSNFTLKIRSTKLEDSAMYFCALNRGSTDTQYFGPGTRLTVL.

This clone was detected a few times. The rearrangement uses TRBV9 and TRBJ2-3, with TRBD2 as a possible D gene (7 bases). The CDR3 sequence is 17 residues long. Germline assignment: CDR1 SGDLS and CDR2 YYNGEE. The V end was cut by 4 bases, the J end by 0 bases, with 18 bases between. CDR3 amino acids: CASSPQGGGSSTDTQYF. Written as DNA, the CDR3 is TGTGCCAGCAGCCCTCAAGGGGGGGGATCGAGCACAGATACGCAGTATTTT.

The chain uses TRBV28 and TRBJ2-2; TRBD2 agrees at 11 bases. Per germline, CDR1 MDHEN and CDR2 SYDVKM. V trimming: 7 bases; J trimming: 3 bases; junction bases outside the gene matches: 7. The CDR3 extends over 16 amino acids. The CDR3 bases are TGTGCCAGCATCCCTAGCGGGGGGTCGGACACCGGGGAGCTGTTTTTT. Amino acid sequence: CASIPSGGSDTGELFF.

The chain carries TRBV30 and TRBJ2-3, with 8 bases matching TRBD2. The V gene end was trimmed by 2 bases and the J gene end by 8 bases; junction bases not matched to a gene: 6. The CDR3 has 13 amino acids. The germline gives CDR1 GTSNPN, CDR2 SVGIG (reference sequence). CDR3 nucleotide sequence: TGTGCCTGGAGTCCGGGACTAGAGAGTACGCAGTATTTT. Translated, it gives CAWSPGLESTQYF. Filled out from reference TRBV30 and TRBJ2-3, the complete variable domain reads SQTIHQWPATLVQPVGSPLSLECTVEGTSNPNLYWYRQAAGRGLQLLFYSVGIGQISSEVPQNLSASRPQDRQFILSSKKLLLSDSGFYLCAWSPGLESTQYFGPGTRLTVL.

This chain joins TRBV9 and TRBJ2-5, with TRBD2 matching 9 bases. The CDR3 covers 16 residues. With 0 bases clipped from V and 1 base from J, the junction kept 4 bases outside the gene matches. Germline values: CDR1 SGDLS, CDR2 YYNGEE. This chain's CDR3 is CASSVAERGAQETQYF. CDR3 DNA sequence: TGTGCCAGCAGCGTAGCTGAGCGGGGGGCCCAAGAGACCCAGTACTTC.

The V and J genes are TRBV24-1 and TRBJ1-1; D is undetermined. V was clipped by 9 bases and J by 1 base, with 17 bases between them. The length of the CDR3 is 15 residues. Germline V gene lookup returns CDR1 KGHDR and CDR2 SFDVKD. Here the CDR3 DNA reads TGTGCCACCCTCCAAGGGCAGAGGGAGAACACTGAAGCTTTCTTT. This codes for CATLQGQRENTEAFF.

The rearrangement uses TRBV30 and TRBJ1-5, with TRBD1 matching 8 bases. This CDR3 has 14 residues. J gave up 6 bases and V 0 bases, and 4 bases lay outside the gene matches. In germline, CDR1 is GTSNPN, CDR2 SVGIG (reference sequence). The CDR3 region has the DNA TGTGCCTGGAGTGTCCTTGACAGGGGTCAGCCCCAGCATTTT. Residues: CAWSVLDRGQPQHF.

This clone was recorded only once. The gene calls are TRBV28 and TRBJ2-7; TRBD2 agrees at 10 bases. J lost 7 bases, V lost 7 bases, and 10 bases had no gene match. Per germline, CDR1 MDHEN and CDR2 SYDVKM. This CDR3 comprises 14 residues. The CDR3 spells CASISGRAGQEQYF. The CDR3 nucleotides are TGTGCCAGCATAAGCGGGAGGGCCGGGCAAGAGCAGTACTTC.

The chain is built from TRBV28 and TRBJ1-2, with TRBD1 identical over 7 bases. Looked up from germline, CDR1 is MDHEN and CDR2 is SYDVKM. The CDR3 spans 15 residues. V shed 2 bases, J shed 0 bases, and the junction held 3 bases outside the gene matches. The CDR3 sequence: CASSLGTDSNYGYTF. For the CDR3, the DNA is TGTGCCAGCAGTTTAGGGACAGACTCTAACTATGGCTACACCTTC.

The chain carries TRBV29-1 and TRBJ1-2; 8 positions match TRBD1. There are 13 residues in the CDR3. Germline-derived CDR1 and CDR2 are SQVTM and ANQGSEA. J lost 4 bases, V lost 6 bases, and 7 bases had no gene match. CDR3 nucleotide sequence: TGCAGCGTCGCCGGGACAGGAATCTATGGCTACACCTTC. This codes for CSVAGTGIYGYTF.

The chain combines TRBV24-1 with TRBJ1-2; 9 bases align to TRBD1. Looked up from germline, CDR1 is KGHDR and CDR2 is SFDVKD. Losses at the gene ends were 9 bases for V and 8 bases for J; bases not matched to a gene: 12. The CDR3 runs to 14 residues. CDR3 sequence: CATARGQGNQGYTF. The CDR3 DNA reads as TGTGCCACCGCACGCGGACAGGGGAACCAGGGCTACACCTTC.

In nucleotides, the CDR3 is TGCGCCAGCAGCCAAGAAGAGGCGGGGGCGGTTTACTATGGCTACACCTTC. Translating it yields CASSQEEAGAVYYGYTF. The chain combines TRBV4-1 with TRBJ1-2; D perhaps matches TRBD1 (6 bases). The germline V and J ends were trimmed by 0 bases and 3 bases, with 17 bases remaining between them. The CDR3 contains 17 residues. Germline loops: CDR1 MGHRA, CDR2 YSYEKL.

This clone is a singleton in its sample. CDR3 loop: CASSFTTAYEQYF. Written as DNA, the CDR3 is TGTGCCAGCAGTTTCACGACAGCCTACGAGCAGTACTTC. V and J are TRBV12-3 or TRBV12-4 and TRBJ2-7, with D perhaps TRBD1 (5 bases). The CDR3 is 13 amino acids. Trimming took off 3 bases at V and 2 bases at J, with 8 bases between the two ends.

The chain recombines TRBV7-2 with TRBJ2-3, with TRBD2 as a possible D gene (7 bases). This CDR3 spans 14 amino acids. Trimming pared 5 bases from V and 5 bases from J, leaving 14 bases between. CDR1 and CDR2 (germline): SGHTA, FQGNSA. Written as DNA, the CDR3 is TGTGCCAGCAGCCTAGGGGGGGGCGAAGATACGCAGTATTTT. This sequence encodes CASSLGGGEDTQYF.

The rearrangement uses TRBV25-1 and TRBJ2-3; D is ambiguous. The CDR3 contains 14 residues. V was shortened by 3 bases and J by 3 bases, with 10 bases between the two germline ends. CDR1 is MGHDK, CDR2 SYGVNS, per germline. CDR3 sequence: CASSDPAETDTQYF. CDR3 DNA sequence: TGTGCCAGCAGTGACCCTGCCGAGACAGATACGCAGTATTTT.

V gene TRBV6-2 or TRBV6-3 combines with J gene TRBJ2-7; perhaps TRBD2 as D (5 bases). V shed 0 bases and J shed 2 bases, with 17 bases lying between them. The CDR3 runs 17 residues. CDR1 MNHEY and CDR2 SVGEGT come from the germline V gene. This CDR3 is CASSYSLGLEVPYEQYF. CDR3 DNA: TGTGCCAGCAGTTACTCTCTGGGCTTGGAGGTGCCCTACGAGCAGTACTTC.

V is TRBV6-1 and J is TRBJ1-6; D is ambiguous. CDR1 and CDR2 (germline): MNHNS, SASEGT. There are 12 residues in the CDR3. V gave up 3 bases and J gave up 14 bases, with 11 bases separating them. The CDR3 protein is CASSEGAQSLHF. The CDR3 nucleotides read TGTGCCAGCAGTGAGGGAGCTCAGTCCCTCCACTTT.